What follows are 14 T cell receptor beta chains derived from one specimen sequenced in a study of blood T cells in healthy people across ages. For the second PCR, which ran for about 6 to 11 cycles, a sample-barcoded 5' primer and a J-beta primer mix were used. Each CDR3 protein is one row after TCRdb ran MiXCR on the 5' RACE reads. The table shows a few hundred thousand distinct CDR3 sequences, with 27% occurring only once. These records were also assigned to another study, of T cells of mothers and their children.

Sequencing was performed on blood. These receptors were collected from a boy younger than 10 in good health.

The rearrangement links TRBV7-9 to TRBJ2-1; tentative D call: TRBD2 (5 bases). CDR1 SEHNR and CDR2 FQNEAQ come from the germline V gene (reference sequence). V was shortened by 3 bases and J by 0 bases, with 12 bases between the two germline ends. The CDR3 is 16 residues long. The CDR3 protein is CASSFRLTSSYNEQFF. The CDR3 bases are TGTGCCAGCAGCTTCCGTCTCACTAGCTCCTACAATGAGCAGTTCTTC.

This clonotype was seen only a few times. This chain connects TRBV20-1 to TRBJ1-1, with 9 bases fitting TRBD1. The V segment lost 6 bases and the J segment 0 bases; nucleotides outside the gene matches: 5. The germline V gene encodes CDR1 DFQATT and CDR2 SNEGSKA (reference sequence). The CDR3 length is 14 residues. The DNA of the CDR3 is TGCAGTGCAGGACAGGGGATGGTGAACACTGAAGCTTTCTTT. It codes for CSAGQGMVNTEAFF.

This clonotype was counted between two and nine times. V is TRBV12-3 or TRBV12-4 and J is TRBJ2-2; D is perhaps TRBD2 (6 bases). Trimming removed 3 bases at V and 0 bases at J, with 11 bases between. The CDR3 totals 16 residues. CDR3 sequence (DNA): TGTGCCAGCAGTTTTTGGCGGGATTCGAACACCGGGGAGCTGTTTTTT. Its protein product is CASSFWRDSNTGELFF.

This chain uses TRBV12-3 or TRBV12-4 with TRBJ2-7; 7 positions agree with TRBD1. The J segment lost 5 bases and the V segment lost 4 bases, leaving 8 bases of the junction unmatched. The CDR3 is 14 amino acids. This chain's CDR3 is CASSSWTGNNEQYF. In DNA form, the CDR3 reads TGTGCCAGCAGTTCATGGACAGGAAACAACGAGCAGTACTTC.

The CDR3 bases are TGTGCCAGCTCACCATCTAGCGGGAGCTCCTACAATGAGCAGTTCTTC. It specifies CASSPSSGSSYNEQFF. The rearrangement links TRBV18 to TRBJ2-1; 10 bases agree with TRBD2. This CDR3 comprises 16 residues. After removal of 2 bases from V and 0 bases from J, the junction contained 1 base not matched to a gene. CDR1 is KGHSH and CDR2 is LQKENI in the germline V gene.

The table lists this clonotype with a few counts. This chain connects TRBV19 to TRBJ2-5; 8 bases are shared with TRBD2. The tail of the sequence fits TRBJ2-1 better, so the J call may be wrong. Per germline, CDR1 LNHDA and CDR2 SQIVND (reference sequence). The CDR3 extends over 16 amino acids. The CDR3 spells CASSITPETSVGEQFF. The DNA of the CDR3 is TGTGCCAGTAGTATTACTCCCGAGACTAGCGTAGGTGAGCAGTTCTTC.

The genes are TRBV20-1 and TRBJ1-4, with D unclear. Trimming took 6 bases from V and 6 from J, leaving 17 bases between them. There are 14 residues in the CDR3. Germline V gene data show CDR1 as DFQATT and CDR2 as SNEGSKA (reference sequence). CDR3 sequence reads: CSARRAGGYEKLFF. DNA for the CDR3: TGCAGTGCCAGACGAGCAGGAGGATATGAAAAACTGTTTTTT.

This chain uses TRBV7-8 with TRBJ1-6, with TRBD1 identical over 9 bases. V lost 3 bases to trimming and J lost 12 bases; unmatched junction nucleotides: 6. Per the germline V gene, CDR1 is SGHVS and CDR2 is FQNEAQ. This CDR3 contains 14 residues. CDR3 region: CASSLGQGPIPLHF. In DNA, the CDR3 is TGTGCCAGCAGCTTGGGACAGGGCCCTATACCCCTCCACTTT.

This chain connects TRBV5-4 to TRBJ2-1, with 8 bases lining up with TRBD2. The ends lost 0 bases at V and 7 bases at J; junction bases unmatched: 6. Germline V CDR1 and CDR2: SGHNT, YYREEE (reference sequence). The CDR3 is 15 residues long. DNA for the CDR3: TGTGCCAGCAGCTTGGTTGGCGGGGGGACGAATGAGCAGTTCTTC. Its translation is CASSLVGGGTNEQFF.

The rearrangement uses TRBV29-1 and TRBJ2-4; D perhaps matches TRBD1 (6 bases). Trimming removed 7 bases from V and 3 bases from J, with 13 bases in between. Germline assignment: CDR1 SQVTM and CDR2 ANQGSEA. The CDR3 length is 13 residues. The CDR3 nucleotides are TGCAGCGGTCGTGAGGGGGACAAAAACATTCAGTACTTC. The encoded protein is CSGREGDKNIQYF.

This clonotype turned up a few times. V gene TRBV5-1 combines with J gene TRBJ2-5; a weak D match, TRBD2 (6 bases). The germline V and J ends were trimmed by 2 bases and 4 bases, with 15 bases remaining between them. The CDR3 loop spans 15 amino acids. The germline V gene has CDR1 SGHRS and CDR2 YFSETQ. CDR3 coding DNA: TGCGCCAGCAGCTTTAGGGGCAGGGAGGCAGAGACCCAGTACTTC. Translating gives CASSFRGREAETQYF. The full variable domain, its missing parts supplied by reference TRBV5-1 and TRBJ2-5, is KAGVTQTPRYLIKTRGQQVTLSCSPISGHRSVSWYQQTPGQGLQFLFEYFSETQRNKGNFPGRFSGRQFSNSRSEMNVSTLELGDSALYLCASSFRGREAETQYFGPGTRLLVL.

A few counts support this clonotype. The V call is TRBV6-1, the J call TRBJ1-2; the D gene is possibly TRBD1 (5 bases). CDR1 is MNHNS, CDR2 SASEGT, per germline. The CDR3 is 14 residues long. V was pared by 4 bases and J by 4 bases, with 13 bases between. The CDR3 nucleotides are TGTGCCAGCAGTGTGGAGCGGGGACCCTATGGCTACACCTTC. Amino acids: CASSVERGPYGYTF.

The rearrangement uses TRBV4-3 and TRBJ2-5, with 13 bases lining up with TRBD2. The germline V gene encodes CDR1 LGHNA and CDR2 YSLEER. V gave up 4 bases and J gave up 2 bases; unmatched junction bases: 10. The CDR3 spans 18 residues. The CDR3 DNA reads as TGCGCCAGCAGCCGAGGCTTACTAGCGGGAGGGGGACAAGAGACCCAGTACTTC. Its translation is CASSRGLLAGGGQETQYF.

This clonotype was observed at least ten times. The chain is built from TRBV9 and TRBJ2-1; D perhaps matches TRBD1 (6 bases). Germline-derived CDR1 and CDR2 are SGDLS and YYNGEE. V dropped 2 bases and J dropped 0 bases, with 9 bases sitting between them. The CDR3 runs 15 residues. The CDR3 protein is CASSVGTLSYNEQFF. DNA of the CDR3: TGTGCCAGCAGCGTCGGGACACTCTCCTACAATGAGCAGTTCTTC.